This T cell receptor (beta chain) was captured in a study of T cells in Graves' hyperthyroidism and ophthalmopathy. The study, taken as a whole, reports: Within blood appeared most thyroid clonotypes that had expanded above 0.001.

CDR1 is MNHNS and CDR2 is SASEGT in the germline V gene. The CDR3 totals 15 residues. V lost 4 bases, J lost 3 bases, and 7 bases stayed unmatched. The TCR beta CDR3 regions underwent amplification using RNA transcripts as the source. Carried out on the TCR CDR3, a first-round RT-PCR used the HTBI primer set. Each CDR3 protein gets one entry after TCRdb re-called the multiplex PCR reads with MiXCR. The data show some 300,000 distinct CDR3 sequences, roughly a fifth seen once. Note on this clonotype: The antigen is unknown.

The sequence came from a man over 45 with Graves' ophthalmopathy. The sequencing input was blood. This chain joins TRBV6-1 and TRBJ1-2; 8 bases match TRBD1. CDR3 loop: CASSGDRTGHYGYTF. The CDR3 DNA sequence: TGTGCCAGCAGTGGCGACCGGACAGGGCACTATGGCTACACCTTC.